The clone carrying this T cell receptor (beta chain) was detected only a few times. Its cognate antigen is unknown. The V end was cut by 0 bases, the J end by 7 bases, with 10 bases between. CDR1 SGHTS and CDR2 YDEGEE come from the germline V gene. The CDR3 has 13 amino acids. The study ran its PCR with 60 Vbeta and 13 Jbeta primers. Method: immunoSEQ multiplex PCR; TCRdb's copy keeps in-frame clones and lacks some. The data contain around 150,000 clones, around two thirds of them singletons. The data originate from a study of cytomegalovirus exposure and HLA in healthy donors. General study results and limits: Most TCR beta V segments were productive about 90% or about 30% of the time in an earlier analysis. Many donors shared some public TCRs, even though most TCR sequences were rare.

The source of this sequence is a man aged 25 to 40 in good health and CMV-seropositive. The sequencing input was PBMCs. V is TRBV5-8 and J is TRBJ1-2; D is undetermined. The chain's CDR3 is CASSLVFEGGYTF. The DNA for the CDR3 is TGTGCCAGCAGCTTGGTCTTTGAGGGTGGCTACACCTTC. The complete variable domain, with remaining parts taken from reference TRBV5-8 and TRBJ1-2, reads EAGVTQSPTHLIKTRGQQATLRCSPISGHTSVYWYQQALGLGLQFLLWYDEGEERNRGNFPPRFSGRQFPNYSSELNVNALELEDSALYLCASSLVFEGGYTFGSGTRLTVV.